This entry is about one T cell receptor beta chain. Its cognate antigen is unknown. Since a much larger clone is just one base distant, this may be a read error. From the 5' RACE reads, TCRdb called clonotypes with MiXCR, one entry per CDR3 protein. This sample carries more than 25,000 distinct CDR3 sequences, around 6% of them seen once, and the ten largest clones take 5.8%. The data were taken from a study of early T cells in non-severe SARS-CoV-2 infection. Study-wide background: From unsorted whole blood, bulk RNA was sequenced, and the chains remained unpaired. Study conclusions and caveats: There was a bias toward anti-spike CD8 responses in VDJdb matching, which missed private and CD4 specificities.

Germline lookup yields CDR1 SEHNR and CDR2 FQNEAQ (reference sequence). The V end was cut by 5 bases, the J end by 7 bases, with 11 bases between. The CDR3 covers 12 residues. The source of this sequence is an adult who was a healthcare worker with PCR-confirmed SARS-CoV-2 infection or an uninfected control (not recorded which). The chain uses TRBV7-9 and TRBJ2-5; D not certain. The sample taken for sequencing was whole blood. As DNA, the CDR3 is TGTGCCAGCAGCGGGCGGTCGGTGACCCAGTACTTC. It yields the protein CASSGRSVTQYF.